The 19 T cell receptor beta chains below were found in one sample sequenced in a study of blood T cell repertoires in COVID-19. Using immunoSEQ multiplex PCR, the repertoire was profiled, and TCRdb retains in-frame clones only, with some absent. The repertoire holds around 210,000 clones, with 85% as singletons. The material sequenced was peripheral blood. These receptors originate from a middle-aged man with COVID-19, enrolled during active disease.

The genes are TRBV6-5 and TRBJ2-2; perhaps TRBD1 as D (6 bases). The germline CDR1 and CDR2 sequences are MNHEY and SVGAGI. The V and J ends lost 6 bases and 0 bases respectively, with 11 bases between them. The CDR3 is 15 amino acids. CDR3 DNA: TGTGCCAGCAGATTCGGACAGACGAACACCGGGGAGCTGTTTTTT. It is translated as CASRFGQTNTGELFF.

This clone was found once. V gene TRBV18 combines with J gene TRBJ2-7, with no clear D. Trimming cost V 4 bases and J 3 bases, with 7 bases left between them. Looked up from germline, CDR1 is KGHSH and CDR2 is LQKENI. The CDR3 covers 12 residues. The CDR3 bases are TGTGCCAGCTCACTACCGAGCTACGAGCAGTACTTC. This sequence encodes CASSLPSYEQYF.

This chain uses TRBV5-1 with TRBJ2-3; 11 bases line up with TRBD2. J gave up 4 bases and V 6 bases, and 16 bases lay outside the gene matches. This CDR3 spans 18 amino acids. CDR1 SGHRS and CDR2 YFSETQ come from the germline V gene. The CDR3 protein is CASKPHTASGGLPDTQYF. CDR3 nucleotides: TGCGCCAGCAAACCCCACACCGCTAGCGGGGGGCTCCCAGATACGCAGTATTTT.

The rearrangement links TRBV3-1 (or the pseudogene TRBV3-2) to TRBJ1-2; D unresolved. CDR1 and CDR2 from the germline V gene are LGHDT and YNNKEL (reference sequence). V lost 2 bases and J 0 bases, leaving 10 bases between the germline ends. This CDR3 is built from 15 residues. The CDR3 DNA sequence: TGTGCCAGCAGCCAAACGAAGAGAGCTAACTATGGCTACACCTTC. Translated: CASSQTKRANYGYTF.

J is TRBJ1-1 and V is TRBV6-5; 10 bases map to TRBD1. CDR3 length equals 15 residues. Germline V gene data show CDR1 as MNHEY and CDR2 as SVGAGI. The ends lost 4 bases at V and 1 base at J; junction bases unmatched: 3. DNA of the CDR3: TGTGCCAGCAGTTCGTGGACAGGGGGGAACACTGAAGCTTTCTTT. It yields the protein CASSSWTGGNTEAFF.

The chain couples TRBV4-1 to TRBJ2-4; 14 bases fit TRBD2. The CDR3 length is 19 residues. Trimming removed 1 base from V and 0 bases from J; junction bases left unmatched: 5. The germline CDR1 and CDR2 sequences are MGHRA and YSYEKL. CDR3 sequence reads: CASSQGTSGGLSAKNIQYF. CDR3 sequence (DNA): TGCGCCAGCAGCCAAGGGACTAGCGGGGGGCTGTCAGCCAAAAACATTCAGTACTTC.

The CDR3 DNA reads as TGTGCCAGTAGTACCCCGAGCAGGTACAATCAGCCCCAGCATTTT. Translated: CASSTPSRYNQPQHF. The rearrangement joins TRBV19 to TRBJ1-5; D ambiguous. There are 15 residues in the CDR3. CDR1 LNHDA and CDR2 SQIVND come from the germline V gene (reference sequence). V lost 4 bases, J lost 3 bases, and 13 bases lay in between. The variable domain in full, completed from reference TRBV19 and TRBJ1-5, reads DGGITQSPKYLFRKEGQNVTLSCEQNLNHDAMYWYRQDPGQGLRLIYYSQIVNDFQKGDIAEGYSVSREKKESFPLTVTSAQKNPTAFYLCASSTPSRYNQPQHFGDGTRLSIL.

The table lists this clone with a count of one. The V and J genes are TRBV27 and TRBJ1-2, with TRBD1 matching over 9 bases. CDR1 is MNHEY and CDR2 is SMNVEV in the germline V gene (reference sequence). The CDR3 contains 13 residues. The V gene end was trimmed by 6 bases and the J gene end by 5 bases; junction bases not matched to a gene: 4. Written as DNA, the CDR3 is TGTGCCAGCAGCCGGACAGGGGCTTATGGCTACACCTTC. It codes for CASSRTGAYGYTF.

In nucleotides, the CDR3 is TGTGCCAGTAGTATAGATCGGGTGAACACTGAAGCTTTCTTT. Translating it yields CASSIDRVNTEAFF. This chain links TRBV19 with TRBJ1-1; D gene uncertain. The CDR3 covers 14 residues. V lost 0 bases and J 0 bases, leaving 5 bases between the germline ends. Per the germline V gene, CDR1 is LNHDA and CDR2 is SQIVND (reference sequence). Using reference TRBV19 and TRBJ1-1 for the parts outside the CDR3, the full variable domain is DGGITQSPKYLFRKEGQNVTLSCEQNLNHDAMYWYRQDPGQGLRLIYYSQIVNDFQKGDIAEGYSVSREKKESFPLTVTSAQKNPTAFYLCASSIDRVNTEAFFGQGTRLTVV.

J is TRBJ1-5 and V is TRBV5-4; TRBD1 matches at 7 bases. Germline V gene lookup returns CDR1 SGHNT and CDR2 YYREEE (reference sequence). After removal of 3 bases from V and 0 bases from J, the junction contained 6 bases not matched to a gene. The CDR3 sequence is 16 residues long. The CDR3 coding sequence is TGTGCCAGCAGCTCCGGAGGGGGCTATAGCAATCAGCCCCAGCATTTT. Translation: CASSSGGGYSNQPQHF.

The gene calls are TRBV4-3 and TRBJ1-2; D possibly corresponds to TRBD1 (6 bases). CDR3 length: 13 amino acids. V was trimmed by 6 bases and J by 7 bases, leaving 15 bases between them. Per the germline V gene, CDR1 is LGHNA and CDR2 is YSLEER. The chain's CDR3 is CASSRNQGSGYTF. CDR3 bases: TGCGCCAGCAGTCGAAATCAGGGGTCTGGCTACACCTTC.

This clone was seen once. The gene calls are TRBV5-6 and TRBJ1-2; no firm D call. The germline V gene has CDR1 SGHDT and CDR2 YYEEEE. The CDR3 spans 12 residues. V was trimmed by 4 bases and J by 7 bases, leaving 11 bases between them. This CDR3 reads CASSQMAAGYTF. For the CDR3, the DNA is TGTGCCAGCAGCCAGATGGCTGCTGGCTACACCTTC.

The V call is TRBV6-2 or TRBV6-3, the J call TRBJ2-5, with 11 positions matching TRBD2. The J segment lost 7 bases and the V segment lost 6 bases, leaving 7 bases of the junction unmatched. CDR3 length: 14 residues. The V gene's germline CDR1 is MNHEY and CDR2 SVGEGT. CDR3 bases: TGTGCCAGCAGACCTGGGACTAGCGGTGGGACCCAGTACTTC. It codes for CASRPGTSGGTQYF.

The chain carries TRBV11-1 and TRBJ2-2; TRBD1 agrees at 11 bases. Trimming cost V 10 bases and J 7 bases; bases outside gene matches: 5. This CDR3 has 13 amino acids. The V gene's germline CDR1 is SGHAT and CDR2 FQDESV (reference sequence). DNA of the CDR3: TGTGCCATCGGACAGGGGGCTTTCGGGGAGCTGTTTTTT. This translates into CAIGQGAFGELFF.

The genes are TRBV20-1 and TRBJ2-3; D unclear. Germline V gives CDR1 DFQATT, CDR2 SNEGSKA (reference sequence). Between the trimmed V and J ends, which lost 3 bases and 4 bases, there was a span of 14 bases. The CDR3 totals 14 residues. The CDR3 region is CSASVPTAADTQYF. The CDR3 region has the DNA TGCAGTGCTAGTGTACCTACCGCGGCAGATACGCAGTATTTT.

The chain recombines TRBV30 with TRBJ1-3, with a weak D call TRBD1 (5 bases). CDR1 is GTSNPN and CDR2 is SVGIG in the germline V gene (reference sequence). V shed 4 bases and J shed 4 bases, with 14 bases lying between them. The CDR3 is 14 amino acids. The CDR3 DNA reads TGTGCCTGGAATTCTGGGGGGGTAGGAAACACCATATATTTT. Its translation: CAWNSGGVGNTIYF.

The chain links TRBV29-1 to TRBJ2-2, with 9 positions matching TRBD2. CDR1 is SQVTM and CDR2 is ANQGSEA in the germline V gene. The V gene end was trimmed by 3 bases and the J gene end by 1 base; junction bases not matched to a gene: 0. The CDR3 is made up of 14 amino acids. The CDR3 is CSVDSGGNTGELFF. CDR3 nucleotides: TGCAGCGTTGATAGCGGGGGGAACACCGGGGAGCTGTTTTTT.

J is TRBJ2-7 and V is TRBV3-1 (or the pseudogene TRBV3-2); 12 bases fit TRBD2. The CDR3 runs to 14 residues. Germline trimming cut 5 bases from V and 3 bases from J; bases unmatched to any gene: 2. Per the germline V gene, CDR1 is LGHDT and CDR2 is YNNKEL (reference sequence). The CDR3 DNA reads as TGTGCCAGCAGCAGGACTAGCGGGAACTACGAGCAGTACTTC. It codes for CASSRTSGNYEQYF.

CDR3 sequence (DNA): TGTGCCAGCAGTTACGACAGGGGAACGAATTCACCCCTCCACTTT. This sequence encodes CASSYDRGTNSPLHF. The chain is built from TRBV6-5 and TRBJ1-6; 8 bases align to TRBD1. The germline gives CDR1 MNHEY, CDR2 SVGAGI. Germline trimming cut 2 bases from V and 7 bases from J; bases unmatched to any gene: 4. There are 15 residues in the CDR3.